The clone carrying this TCR beta chain was observed a handful of times. The record originates from a study of shared clonotypes between healthy human individuals. Trimming cost V 6 bases and J 4 bases; bases outside gene matches: 6. Per the germline V gene, CDR1 is SNHLY and CDR2 is FYNNEI. The CDR3 runs to 14 residues. Clones were read by immunoSEQ multiplex PCR, and TCRdb kept only the in-frame ones, dropping some. The data show 850,000 to 1,200,000 clones, roughly 70% seen once. The sample comprised memory CD4+ T cells sorted from blood. As for subset: CD45RA-negative fraction. The V and J genes are TRBV2 and TRBJ2-1; 7 positions match TRBD2. This TCR was sampled from a man aged 18 to 35 in good health. The CDR3 loop reads CASSLGLGYNEQFF. Written as DNA, the CDR3 is TGTGCCAGCAGCCTCGGACTAGGATACAATGAGCAGTTCTTC. The full variable domain, its missing parts supplied by reference TRBV2 and TRBJ2-1, is EPEVTQTPSHQVTQMGQEVILRCVPISNHLYFYWYRQILGQKVEFLVSFYNNEISEKSEIFDDQFSVERPDGSNFTLKIRSTKLEDSAMYFCASSLGLGYNEQFFGPGTRLTVL.